This T cell receptor (beta chain) was sequenced in a study of T-cell memory formation after mild COVID-19. Study summary: TCR clusters were largely donor specific. General study findings and limits: Day 15 to 85 contracting clones showed balanced CD4/CD8; day 15 to 37 expanders favored CD4+. Memory sampled before infection contained some responding clones, suggesting cross-reactive memory joined.

Germline values: CDR1 SGHTS, CDR2 YDEGEE. Trimming removed 3 bases from V and 0 bases from J; junction bases left unmatched: 6. The CDR3 sequence is 16 residues long. One entry per CDR3 protein results from TCRdb running MiXCR on the 5' RACE reads. The sample contains more than 350,000 distinct CDR3 sequences, around a fifth of which appear only once. This clonotype has just a few counts. Its matching antigen is unknown. Sequencing used PBMCs or a T cell subset sorted from them (not recorded which). The TCR was taken from an adult woman who had mild COVID-19 (a few samples of this study predate the infection). Cell type and time point are not known. V usage is TRBV5-8 and J usage is TRBJ1-5, with 7 positions matching TRBD1. The CDR3 spells CASSSGTVYSNQPQHF. DNA for the CDR3: TGTGCCAGCAGCTCGGGGACAGTCTATAGCAATCAGCCCCAGCATTTT. The entire variable domain, with the rest obtained from reference TRBV5-8 and TRBJ1-5, is as follows: EAGVTQSPTHLIKTRGQQATLRCSPISGHTSVYWYQQALGLGLQFLLWYDEGEERNRGNFPPRFSGRQFPNYSSELNVNALELEDSALYLCASSSGTVYSNQPQHFGDGTRLSIL.